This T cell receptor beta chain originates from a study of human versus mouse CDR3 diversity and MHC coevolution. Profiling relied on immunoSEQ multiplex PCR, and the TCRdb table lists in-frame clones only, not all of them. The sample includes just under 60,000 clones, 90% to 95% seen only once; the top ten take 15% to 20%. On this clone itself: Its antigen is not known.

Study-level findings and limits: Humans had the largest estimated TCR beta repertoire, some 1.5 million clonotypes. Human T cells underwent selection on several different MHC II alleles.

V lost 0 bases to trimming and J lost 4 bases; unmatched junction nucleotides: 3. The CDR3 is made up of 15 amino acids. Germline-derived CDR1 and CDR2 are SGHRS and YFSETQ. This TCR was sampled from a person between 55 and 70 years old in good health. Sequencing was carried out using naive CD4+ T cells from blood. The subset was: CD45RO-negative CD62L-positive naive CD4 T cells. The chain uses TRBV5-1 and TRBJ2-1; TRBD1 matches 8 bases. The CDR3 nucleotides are TGCGCCAGCAGCTTGGGACAGGGGAAATACAATGAGCAGTTCTTC. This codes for CASSLGQGKYNEQFF.